The entry that follows covers one T cell receptor beta chain sequence. Antigen unknown. No DNA is shown, since the ends of the CDR3 on it are uncertain; the CDR3 is the one TCRdb lists. From the 120-subject validation cohort, which was separate from the approximately 700-subject first cohort, the donors were drawn. The table came from immunoSEQ multiplex PCR; TCRdb's copy has only in-frame clones and leaves some out. The sample yields about 160,000 clones, roughly 90% seen once. The sample originates from a study of cytomegalovirus exposure and HLA in healthy donors. Study findings and constraints: Overall, about 160 TCR beta chains were annotated as cytomegalovirus-associated.

The CDR3 comprises 14 residues, both ends counted. In germline, CDR1 is LNHNV, CDR2 YYDKDF (reference sequence). The specimen sequenced was PBMCs. The chain carries TRBV15 and TRBJ1-4; TRBD1, as called in the table, went unchecked against the DNA. This receptor was obtained from a woman younger than 35 in good health and CMV-seronegative. CDR3 amino acids: CATSDSGVPEKLFF.